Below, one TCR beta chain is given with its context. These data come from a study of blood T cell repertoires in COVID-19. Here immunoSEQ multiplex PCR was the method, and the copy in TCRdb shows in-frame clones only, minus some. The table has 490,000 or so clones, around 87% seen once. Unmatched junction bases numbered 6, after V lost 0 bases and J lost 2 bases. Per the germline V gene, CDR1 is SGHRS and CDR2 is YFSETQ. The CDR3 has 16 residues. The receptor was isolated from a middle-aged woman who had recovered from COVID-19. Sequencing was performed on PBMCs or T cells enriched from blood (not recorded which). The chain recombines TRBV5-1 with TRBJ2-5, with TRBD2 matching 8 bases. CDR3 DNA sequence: TGCGCCAGCAGCTTGGGGGTGGGGACTAGACAAGAGACCCAGTACTTC. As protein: CASSLGVGTRQETQYF.